This is a list of T cell receptor beta chains from one sample in a study of blood T cell repertoires in COVID-19. The table came from immunoSEQ multiplex PCR; TCRdb's copy has only in-frame clones and leaves some out. The table includes under 250,000 clones, 80% detected once. Sequencing input: peripheral blood. The receptors shown here come from a woman in her seventies with acute or convalescent COVID-19. Each CDR3 is given with its conserved first and last residue. D genes are given only for firm matches.

CDR3	J	D	V
CASSPRLAGGLGNEQFF	TRBJ2-1	TRBD2	TRBV7-2
CASSEGSILNTEAFF	TRBJ1-1	-	TRBV10-1
CASSLAPGGNQPQHF	TRBJ1-5	-	TRBV5-1
CASSDLSFAGVEAFF	TRBJ1-1	-	TRBV6-1
CASSPGQFIYEQYF	TRBJ2-7	-	TRBV5-6
CAWGQGVGELFF	TRBJ2-2	TRBD1	TRBV30
CASSYGTSGNEQFF	TRBJ2-1	TRBD2	TRBV6-5
CASSERGLSGNTIYF	TRBJ1-3	-	TRBV6-1
CASSLLAGGGSDTQYF	TRBJ2-3	TRBD2	TRBV7-6
CASSAARGNEQFF	TRBJ2-1	-	TRBV27
CASSLVARTEAFF	TRBJ1-1	-	TRBV7-2
CASSVQEGGDLFF	TRBJ1-4	-	TRBV6-4
CAAGGSGRSSPLHF	TRBJ1-6	TRBD1	TRBV6-6
CASSDQGNTESFF	TRBJ2-1	-	TRBV11-2
CASSWERGGPDEQFF	TRBJ2-1	TRBD2	TRBV5-1
CASSESGQRGGREQFF	TRBJ2-1	TRBD2	TRBV10-1
CAISVLQGFSYEQYF	TRBJ2-7	-	TRBV10-3